This T cell receptor beta chain was identified in a study of cytomegalovirus exposure and HLA in healthy donors. Primers: 60 Vbeta forward and 13 Jbeta reverse. Profiled with immunoSEQ multiplex PCR; TCRdb holds only in-frame clones, not every one. The sample includes tens of thousands of clones, around three fifths of them seen just once. Comments on this clone: Its antigen is undetermined.

Study results and caveats: Several V segments, TRBV6-2 and TRBV6-3 among them, could not be told apart and were dropped.

This CDR3 contains 12 residues. The V gene lost 5 bases and the J gene lost 4 bases, with 8 bases spanning the gap. The germline V gene has CDR1 SEHNR and CDR2 FQNEAQ (reference sequence). The chain combines TRBV7-9 with TRBJ1-2; D is unresolved. The sequence was obtained from a man aged 45 to 65 in good health and CMV-seropositive. Sequencing was carried out using PBMCs. Here the CDR3 DNA reads TGTGCCAGCAGCCCCGAGCCCTATGGCTACACCTTC. This translates into CASSPEPYGYTF.